These 6 T cell receptor beta chains came from one sample sequenced in a study of T cells in Graves' hyperthyroidism and ophthalmopathy. Researchers amplified the TCR beta CDR3 regions from RNA transcripts. The HTBI primer set drove a first-round RT-PCR of the TCR CDR3. From the multiplex PCR reads, TCRdb called clonotypes with MiXCR, one entry per CDR3 protein. The sample holds hundreds of thousands of distinct CDR3 sequences, less than 15% seen once. The sequenced sample was blood. These receptors were collected from a woman aged 18-29 years with Graves' hyperthyroidism.

The chain recombines TRBV9 with TRBJ1-3, with D unclear. Trimming took off 4 bases at V and 6 bases at J, with 23 bases between the two ends. CDR1 and CDR2 from the germline V gene are SGDLS and YYNGEE. The CDR3 runs 17 residues. The CDR3 region has the DNA TGTGCCAGCAGCAAGCGACGTGCCCTATCTCTGGAAAACACCATATATTTT. The encoded protein is CASSKRRALSLENTIYF.

This clonotype was detected many times. The V and J genes are TRBV20-1 and TRBJ2-7; the D gene is possibly TRBD1 (6 bases). Deletions cut 6 bases from V and 3 bases from J, with 15 bases between. The CDR3 totals 13 residues. The germline V gene encodes CDR1 DFQATT and CDR2 SNEGSKA (reference sequence). CDR3 coding DNA: TGCAGTGCCAGGGGACAAGTGGACTACGAGCAGTACTTC. Its translation: CSARGQVDYEQYF.

The gene calls are TRBV11-2 and TRBJ2-5, with 8 bases that match TRBD1. This CDR3 has 16 residues. V was clipped by 4 bases and J by 5 bases; unmatched bases: 12. Germline V gene sequence: CDR1 SGHAT, CDR2 FQNNGV. The CDR3 DNA follows: TGTGCCAGCAGCTCGGCCGGGACAGGACTGGTGGAGACCCAGTACTTC. It codes for CASSSAGTGLVETQYF. The full variable domain, completed using reference TRBV11-2 and TRBJ2-5, is EAGVAQSPRYKIIEKRQSVAFWCNPISGHATLYWYQQILGQGPKLLIQFQNNGVVDDSQLPKDRFSAERLKGVDSTLKIQPAKLEDSAVYLCASSSAGTGLVETQYFGPGTRLLVL.

This clonotype was recorded a few times. V and J are TRBV4-2 and TRBJ1-4; D is unclear. CDR1 LGHNA and CDR2 YNFKEQ come from the germline V gene. Deletions cut 0 bases from V and 0 bases from J, with 8 bases between. CDR3 length equals 16 residues. Here the CDR3 DNA reads TGTGCCAGCAGCCAAGATTTCCCTTCAACTAATGAAAAACTGTTTTTT. Its protein is CASSQDFPSTNEKLFF.

This clonotype was counted between two and nine times. The V call is TRBV20-1, the J call TRBJ1-4, with a possible D match to TRBD1 (6 bases). CDR3 size: 15 residues. Trimming left V 1 base short and J 5 bases short, with 14 bases between. Germline V gene lookup returns CDR1 DFQATT and CDR2 SNEGSKA (reference sequence). The CDR3 coding sequence is TGCAGTGCTAGAGCGATCCCAGGGACAAATGAAAAACTGTTTTTT. This translates into CSARAIPGTNEKLFF.

This clonotype was seen at least ten times. The chain links TRBV12-3 or TRBV12-4 to TRBJ2-5; perhaps TRBD2 as D (5 bases). V lost 3 bases to trimming and J lost 0 bases, with 14 bases between them. The CDR3 length is 16 residues. CDR3 bases: TGTGCCAGCAGTTTCGAGGGCAGCCCGTACCAAGAGACCCAGTACTTC. Translated: CASSFEGSPYQETQYF.